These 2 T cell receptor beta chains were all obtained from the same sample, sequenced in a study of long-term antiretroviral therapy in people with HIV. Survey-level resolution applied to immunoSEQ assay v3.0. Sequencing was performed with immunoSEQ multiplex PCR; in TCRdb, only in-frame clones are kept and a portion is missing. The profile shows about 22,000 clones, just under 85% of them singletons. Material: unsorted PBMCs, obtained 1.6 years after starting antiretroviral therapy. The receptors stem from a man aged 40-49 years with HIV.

DNA of the CDR3: TGTGCCAGCAGCTTAGCTAAAAATCAGCCCCAGCATTTT. It encodes CASSLAKNQPQHF. This chain connects TRBV7-2 to TRBJ1-5; D ambiguous. Germline-derived CDR1 and CDR2 are SGHTA and FQGNSA. The CDR3 sequence is 13 residues long. The V end was cut by 0 bases, the J end by 4 bases, with 4 bases between.

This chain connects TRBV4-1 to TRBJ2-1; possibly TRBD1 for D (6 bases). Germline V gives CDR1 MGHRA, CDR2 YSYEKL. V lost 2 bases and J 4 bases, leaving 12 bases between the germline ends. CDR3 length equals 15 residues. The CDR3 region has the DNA TGCGCCAGCAGCCAACACAGGGCCCGATACAATGAGCAGTTCTTC. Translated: CASSQHRARYNEQFF.